The T cell receptor (beta chain) described here comes from a study of blood T cell repertoires in COVID-19. Trimming took 0 bases from V and 5 from J; bases not matched to a gene: 4. There are 15 residues in the CDR3. CDR1 is SGHTA, CDR2 FQGTGA, per germline. Cohort assignment relied on participant-reported clinical history. Original analysis: Reference gene primers were amplified, and this amplification served to estimate nucleated cell counts. Produced via immunoSEQ multiplex PCR; TCRdb's table is partial and in-frame only. V and J calls and clone size are those listed in that table; D and trimming were worked out from the DNA. Of 250,000 or so clones listed, roughly 82% are singletons.

The chain carries TRBV7-3 and TRBJ2-5, with 9 bases fitting TRBD2. The sample comprised PBMCs or T cells enriched from blood (not recorded which). The sequence came from a woman in her 50s who had recovered from COVID-19. The CDR3 sequence: CASSLTSGGWETQYF. CDR3 sequence (DNA): TGTGCCAGCAGCTTAACTAGCGGGGGATGGGAGACCCAGTACTTC.